The 18 T cell receptor beta chains below were found in one sample sequenced in a study of T cell repertoires in cytomegalovirus infection. TCRdb processed the reads anew with MiXCR; each CDR3 protein has one entry. The sample shows more than 150,000 distinct CDR3 sequences, 23% of them seen only once. The material sequenced was PBMCs. The receptors originated from a human donor in good health (CMV status not recorded). Some clones in this sample may be carry-over from other donors' samples.

Many counts were recorded for this clonotype. The chain links TRBV4-3 to TRBJ2-2; tentatively, D is TRBD1 (6 bases). V gave up 1 base and J gave up 1 base, with 7 bases separating them. The germline V gene encodes CDR1 LGHNA and CDR2 YSLEER. This CDR3 spans 15 amino acids. CDR3 region: CASSQADRNTGELFF. The CDR3 region has the DNA TGCGCCAGCAGCCAAGCGGACAGGAACACCGGGGAGCTGTTTTTT.

Regarding this clonotype: Relative to the germline gene, one junction end is altered; a read error may explain this. The chain couples TRBV12-3 or TRBV12-4 to TRBJ1-4; D remains ambiguous. This CDR3 spans 14 amino acids. CDR3 sequence reads: CASSFTAGNEKPFF. DNA of the CDR3: TGTGCCAGCAGTTTTACTGCAGGAAATGAAAAACCGTTTTTT.

This clonotype was found many times. This chain links TRBV20-1 with TRBJ2-1; D may be TRBD2 (6 bases). Germline V gene data show CDR1 as DFQATT and CDR2 as SNEGSKA (reference sequence). V was shortened by 3 bases and J by 5 bases, with 14 bases between the two germline ends. CDR3 size: 14 residues. In DNA, the CDR3 is TGCAGTGCTAGCGAGAGTACTAGCCACAATGAGCAGTTCTTC. Translated: CSASESTSHNEQFF.

The chain links TRBV28 to TRBJ1-1; D possibly corresponds to TRBD1 (6 bases). V lost 6 bases and J lost 8, with 13 bases in between. The CDR3 contains 12 residues. Germline assignment: CDR1 MDHEN and CDR2 SYDVKM. The CDR3 protein is CASSLRGPEAFF. The CDR3 DNA reads as TGTGCCAGCAGCCTCAGGGGACCCGAAGCTTTCTTT. The complete variable domain, with remaining parts taken from reference TRBV28 and TRBJ1-1, reads DVKVTQSSRYLVKRTGEKVFLECVQDMDHENMFWYRQDPGLGLRLIYFSYDVKMKEKGDIPEGYSVSREKKERFSLILESASTNQTSMYLCASSLRGPEAFFGQGTRLTVV.

With regard to this clonotype: Possible read error: a much larger clone is one base away. The chain carries TRBV12-3 or TRBV12-4 and TRBJ2-7; TRBD2 agrees at 8 bases. V was pared by 1 base and J by 9 bases, with 8 bases of the junction left unmatched. CDR3 length: 14 amino acids. CDR3 loop: CASSLDGRAGVQYF. The CDR3 DNA reads TGTGCCAGCAGTTTAGACGGGAGGGCCGGCGTGCAGTACTTC.

The rearrangement uses TRBV7-3 and TRBJ2-1; 8 nucleotides agree with TRBD1. Trimming took 4 bases from V and 6 from J; bases not matched to a gene: 14. In germline, CDR1 is SGHTA, CDR2 FQGTGA. CDR3 length: 17 amino acids. The chain's CDR3 is CASSSPADRGPINEQFF. CDR3 nucleotides: TGTGCCAGCAGCTCTCCCGCCGACAGGGGCCCGATCAATGAGCAGTTCTTC.

V is TRBV14 and J is TRBJ2-3; 7 bases line up with TRBD1. The junction had 4 bases not matched to a gene; V was cut back by 1 base and J by 9 bases. Per the germline V gene, CDR1 is SGHDN and CDR2 is FVKESK. This CDR3 has 13 amino acids. The CDR3 bases are TGTGCCAGCAGCCAAGTACAGGGGATGACGCAGTATTTT. Encoded protein: CASSQVQGMTQYF.

This clonotype was seen more than once but under ten times. This rearrangement joins TRBV29-1 to TRBJ1-5; D unresolved. The CDR3 is 12 amino acids. The V end was cut by 4 bases, the J end by 5 bases, with 9 bases between. The germline gives CDR1 SQVTM, CDR2 ANQGSEA. CDR3 DNA sequence: TGCAGCGTTGCGGGAAGGGATCAGCCCCAGCATTTT. Protein sequence: CSVAGRDQPQHF.

This clonotype came up a few times. The chain carries TRBV7-9 and TRBJ2-7; the D call may be TRBD1 or TRBD2 (5 bases each). CDR3 length: 14 amino acids. Deletions cut 1 base from V and 3 bases from J, with 10 bases between. Germline V gene sequence: CDR1 SEHNR, CDR2 FQNEAQ (reference sequence). The CDR3 coding sequence is TGTGCCAGCAGCTTAGGAGGGGACCTCTACGAGCAGTACTTC. It translates to CASSLGGDLYEQYF.

The chain's CDR3 is CSATQRGEKLFF. The CDR3 coding sequence is TGCAGTGCTACACAGCGTGGCGAAAAACTGTTTTTT. The gene calls are TRBV20-1 and TRBJ1-4; no firm D call. CDR1 and CDR2 (germline): DFQATT, SNEGSKA (reference sequence). There are 12 residues in the CDR3. Between the trimmed V and J ends, which lost 4 bases and 8 bases, there was a span of 11 bases.

This clonotype was counted a few times. This rearrangement joins TRBV28 to TRBJ2-7; D possibly corresponds to TRBD1 (6 bases). Germline CDR1 is MDHEN and CDR2 is SYDVKM. The CDR3 covers 14 residues. The ends were cut back, 0 bases at V and 2 bases at J, with 8 bases in the middle. The CDR3 nucleotides are TGTGCCAGCAGTTTATGGGGGACAACCTACGAGCAGTACTTC. As protein: CASSLWGTTYEQYF.

This clonotype was counted at least ten times. This chain connects TRBV7-2 to TRBJ1-1; TRBD1 aligns across 10 bases. CDR3 length: 14 amino acids. The germline V gene has CDR1 SGHTA and CDR2 FQGNSA. With 5 bases clipped from V and 4 bases from J, the junction kept 4 bases outside the gene matches. CDR3 bases: TGTGCCAGCAGCGGGACAGGGGCGGGCACTGAAGCTTTCTTT. It is translated as CASSGTGAGTEAFF.

This clonotype came up a few times. The V gene is TRBV7-9, the J gene TRBJ2-7, with D hard to call. The CDR3 runs to 14 residues. The V gene's germline CDR1 is SEHNR and CDR2 FQNEAQ (reference sequence). Trimming stripped 1 base from V and 2 bases from J, with 9 bases between. The CDR3 sequence: CASSLVITPYEQYF. The CDR3 DNA sequence: TGTGCCAGCAGCTTAGTAATTACTCCCTACGAGCAGTACTTC.

The chain links TRBV9 to TRBJ2-7; 10 nucleotides match TRBD1. CDR1 SGDLS and CDR2 YYNGEE come from the germline V gene. The CDR3 sequence is 14 residues long. V shed 4 bases, J shed 5 bases, and the junction held 6 bases outside the gene matches. CDR3 DNA: TGTGCCAGCAGCCCCCGGGACAGGGGCCACGAGCAGTACTTC. Its protein is CASSPRDRGHEQYF.

The chain employs TRBV3-1 and TRBJ2-3; D call uncertain. This CDR3 region has 13 residues. CDR1 is LGHDT, CDR2 YNNKEL, per germline (reference sequence). Trimming shortened V by 1 base and J by 4 bases, and 6 bases separated the two germline ends. In nucleotides, the CDR3 is TGTGCCAGCAGCCAAGTCGCGGCAGATACGCAGTATTTT. This gives the protein CASSQVAADTQYF.

At least ten counts were recorded for this clonotype. This rearrangement joins TRBV28 to TRBJ1-1; unclear D gene. This CDR3 comprises 12 residues. Trimming cost V 3 bases and J 10 bases, with 12 bases left between them. Germline V lookup: CDR1 MDHEN, CDR2 SYDVKM. The CDR3 here is CASSFTESSAFF. The CDR3 DNA is TGTGCCAGCAGTTTCACAGAATCTTCAGCTTTCTTT.

The chain combines TRBV6-5 with TRBJ2-5, with D tentatively TRBD2 (7 bases). The CDR3 has 17 residues. Trimming pared 3 bases from V and 4 bases from J, leaving 21 bases between. Germline V gene lookup returns CDR1 MNHEY and CDR2 SVGAGI. The CDR3 is CASSYRTTGGPGETQYF. DNA for the CDR3: TGTGCCAGCAGTTATCGTACTACCGGGGGGCCAGGAGAGACCCAGTACTTC.

This chain connects TRBV7-9 to TRBJ2-3, with 10 bases matching TRBD2. The CDR3 sequence is 19 residues long. V gave up 5 bases and J gave up 0 bases; unmatched junction bases: 14. The germline CDR1 and CDR2 sequences are SEHNR and FQNEAQ (reference sequence). The CDR3 nucleotides read TGTGCCAGCAGCCCACCGGGACTAGCGTCTGTAGCTAGCACAGATACGCAGTATTTT. Protein: CASSPPGLASVASTDTQYF.